The T cell receptor beta chain under discussion was sequenced for a study of neurological immune-mediated disorders. V shed 0 bases and J shed 4 bases, with 14 bases lying between them. The CDR3 has 15 amino acids. CDR1 and CDR2 (germline): SGDLS, YYNGEE. This clonotype was counted only a few times. TCRdb redid the calling of the 5' RACE reads with MiXCR, one entry per CDR3 protein. This table has approximately 65,000 distinct CDR3 sequences, about 5% appearing once. The clonotype originates from a human donor with multiple sclerosis. The donor label of this sample is uncertain. The sequenced sample was PBMCs. The chain carries TRBV9 and TRBJ2-7, with a tentative D call TRBD2 (6 bases). CDR3 nucleotide sequence: TGTGCCAGCAGCGTAGGTGTTAGCGGCGGGTACGAGCAGTACTTC. This codes for CASSVGVSGGYEQYF.